This TCR beta chain was observed in a study of post-analysis software for immune sequencing data. Study in general: Both relapsing-remitting and secondary progressive multiple sclerosis featured among the disease courses, as did progressive-relapsing multiple sclerosis.

The CDR3 extends over 13 amino acids. The V gene's germline CDR1 is SGHNT and CDR2 YENEEA. Trimming took off 5 bases at V and 7 bases at J, with 15 bases between the two ends. Unique-molecular-identifier-tagged TCR beta cDNA libraries were used. Input of 1 to 10 million T cells yielded approximately 500,000 cDNA molecules. TCRdb independently ran MiXCR on the PCR reads; one entry per CDR3 protein. The profile shows roughly 620,000 distinct CDR3 sequences, around 44% of them singletons. Comment on this clonotype: The antigen is undetermined.

Whole-study findings and limits: TRBV5-6, TRBV5-1 and TRBV20-1 belonged to a set of roughly 5 TRBV segments that were more frequent in patients than controls. Multiple sclerosis patients had significantly lower normalized Chao1 diversity than controls.

J is TRBJ2-7 and V is TRBV11-3, with D perhaps TRBD1 (6 bases). Material: blood. This TCR came from a girl between 10 and 17 years old with multiple sclerosis. In DNA, the CDR3 is TGTGCCAGCAGCCAGGGGACATTTAAAGAGCAGTACTTC. This gives the protein CASSQGTFKEQYF.